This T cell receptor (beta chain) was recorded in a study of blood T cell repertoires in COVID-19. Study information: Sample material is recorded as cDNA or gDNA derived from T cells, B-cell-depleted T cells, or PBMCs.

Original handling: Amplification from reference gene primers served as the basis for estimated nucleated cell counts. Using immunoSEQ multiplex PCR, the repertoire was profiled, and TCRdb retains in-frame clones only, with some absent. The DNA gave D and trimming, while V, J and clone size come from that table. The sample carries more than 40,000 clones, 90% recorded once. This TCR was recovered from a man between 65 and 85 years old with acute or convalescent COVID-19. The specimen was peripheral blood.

The CDR3 sequence: CASSSQETQYF. The CDR3 DNA follows: TGCGCCAGCAGCTCACAAGAGACCCAGTACTTC. The rearrangement links TRBV5-1 to TRBJ2-5; D call uncertain. This CDR3 is 11 amino acids long. CDR1 and CDR2 from the germline V gene are SGHRS and YFSETQ. The germline V and J ends were trimmed by 3 bases and 2 bases, with 2 bases remaining between them.